This T cell receptor (beta chain) was documented in a study of beta chain features in type 1 diabetes. Study results and limitations: TCRB CDR3s from Type 1 diabetes patients were moderately but significantly shorter in all four CD4+ subsets. PCR might favor shorter templates, but any such skew would affect patients and controls equally.

Reverse transcription of all isolated RNA meant that expressed TCRB transcripts were sequenced. Measured with immunoSEQ multiplex PCR; TCRdb has only the in-frame clones, and not every one. This sample has about 230,000 clones, with 16% found just once. V lost 6 bases, J lost 1 base, and 10 bases lay in between. CDR1 and CDR2 (germline): ENHRY, SYGVKD. The CDR3 has 14 residues. There are a few counts of this clone. Its antigen is as yet unknown. Sorting with CD45RO/CCR7/CD25/CD127/CD95/CD27 yielded naive, central memory, regulatory and stem-like memory CD4+ cells. The chain employs TRBV10-3 and TRBJ2-1, with D perhaps TRBD1 (6 bases). The sample consisted of naive CD4+ T cells from blood. The sequence was obtained from a young man with type 1 diabetes. The CDR3 loop is CAISKQGSYNEQFF. CDR3 bases: TGTGCCATCAGCAAACAGGGATCCTACAATGAGCAGTTCTTC.